This TCR beta chain was sequenced during a study of shared clonotypes between healthy human individuals. A remark on this clone: Its antigen is still unknown.

Study-level findings and limits: Clonotype sharing levels among donors were expected to vary with sequencing depth. When naive CD4 clonotypes were compared across a few donors, about 4.8% were shared.

Between the trimmed V and J ends, which lost 4 bases and 6 bases, there was a span of 18 bases. This CDR3 is built from 15 residues. The germline CDR1 and CDR2 sequences are SGHNT and YYREEE (reference sequence). Using immunoSEQ multiplex PCR, the repertoire was profiled, and TCRdb retains in-frame clones only, with some absent. The top ten hold less than 0.3% of the sample, which has about 800,000 clones, 95% to 97% seen once. Naive CD8 cells were CD45RO-negative, positively selected for CCR7, excluding terminally differentiated effector memory CD45RA+ cells. Sequencing was done on a sample of naive CD8+ T cells sorted from blood. V is TRBV5-4 and J is TRBJ2-3, with D perhaps matching TRBD2 (6 bases). The receptor comes from a man aged 25 to 40 in good health. Here the CDR3 reads CASSPGATSSDTQYF. The CDR3 DNA sequence: TGTGCCAGCAGCCCTGGGGCCACTAGCTCCGATACGCAGTATTTT.